The 21 T cell receptor beta chains in this list originate from one sample, sequenced in a study of naive and memory T cell subsets (TCRdb year 2017). Results the study describes overall, beyond this receptor: A few larger clonotypes were present in naive repertoires, especially CD8 naive repertoires, and these clonotypes were possibly memory cells re-expressing CD45RA.

These receptors have no known antigen. To prepare the library, UMI-ligation and nested PCR was applied. Sequencing was carried out with an Illumina MiSeq. An equimolar mix of two oligonucleotides covering both TRBC1 and TRBC2 was used as the beta constant-region primer. Four rounds of PCR, combining the SP2 primer with nested alpha and beta constant-region primers, were used to amplify the ligated cDNA. In TCRdb, the public reads were trimmed at Q25 with fastp and aligned with MiXCR, with productive beta chains retained. Rows with one shared CDR3 protein collapse into an entry with the most common genes and DNA. Present in this sample are around 140,000 distinct CDR3 sequences, approximately 20% of which were seen just once. The biggest ten clones account for around 0.63% of the sample. Sequenced sample: naive CD8+ T cells from blood. Reading the label with the study, this specimen's cell subset or site is: naive T cells, CD45RA high CD27+. These receptors were obtained from a human donor in good health.

The genes are TRBV14 and TRBJ2-7; D may be TRBD2 (5 bases). CDR3 length: 15 amino acids. The V and J ends lost 5 bases and 2 bases respectively, with 16 bases between them. CDR1 is SGHDN, CDR2 FVKESK, per germline. CDR3 residues: CASSSGPWRTYEQYF. CDR3 coding DNA: TGTGCCAGCAGCTCAGGACCATGGAGGACCTACGAGCAGTACTTC.

Here the CDR3 reads CASSVGSHRYEQYF. The CDR3 region has the DNA TGTGCCAGCAGCGTAGGGTCCCATCGCTACGAGCAGTACTTC. The chain combines TRBV9 with TRBJ2-7; no clear D. CDR3 length: 14 amino acids. Germline CDR1 SGDLS, CDR2 YYNGEE. V gave up 0 bases and J gave up 3 bases, with 10 bases separating them.

This clonotype was seen a few times. This sequence joins TRBV29-1 and TRBJ2-1; tentative D call: TRBD2 (6 bases). Trimming cost V 4 bases and J 6 bases, with 13 bases left between them. Looked up from germline, CDR1 is SQVTM and CDR2 is ANQGSEA. This CDR3 contains 13 residues. CDR3: CSVAGTSGNEQFF. The CDR3 DNA reads as TGCAGCGTTGCAGGGACTTCTGGCAATGAGCAGTTCTTC.

This chain connects TRBV7-9 to TRBJ2-5, with TRBD1 as a possible D gene (6 bases). The germline V gene encodes CDR1 SEHNR and CDR2 FQNEAQ (reference sequence). There are 15 residues in the CDR3. V was cut by 2 bases and J by 3 bases, with 13 bases left in between. The CDR3 here is CASSLSRWTEETQYF. The CDR3 region has the DNA TGTGCCAGCAGCTTATCGAGGTGGACAGAAGAGACCCAGTACTTC.

This clonotype was seen only a few times. This chain joins TRBV3-1 and TRBJ2-4; either TRBD1 or TRBD2 may fit D (5 bases each). The CDR3 spans 13 residues. The germline V gene has CDR1 LGHDT and CDR2 YNNKEL (reference sequence). Trimming shortened V by 0 bases and J by 8 bases, and 8 bases separated the two germline ends. Here the CDR3 DNA reads TGTGCCAGCAGCCAAGATTTGGGGGACATTCAGTACTTC. Its translation is CASSQDLGDIQYF. Drawing the rest from reference TRBV3-1 and TRBJ2-4, the complete variable domain is DTAVSQTPKYLVTQMGNDKSIKCEQNLGHDTMYWYKQDSKKFLKIMFSYNNKELIINETVPNRFSPKSPDKAHLNLHINSLELGDSAVYFCASSQDLGDIQYFGAGTRLSVL.

In this sample, this clonotype turned up many times. The V gene is TRBV27, the J gene TRBJ1-1; D remains unclear. Germline loops: CDR1 MNHEY, CDR2 SMNVEV (reference sequence). The V end lost 5 bases, the J end lost 1 base, and 5 bases lay between the germline ends. This CDR3 region has 12 residues. The CDR3 sequence is CASSHRNTEAFF. The DNA of the CDR3 is TGTGCCAGCAGTCACAGGAACACTGAAGCTTTCTTT.

The genes are TRBV12-3 or TRBV12-4 and TRBJ2-2; TRBD1 is a possible D gene (6 bases). This CDR3 is built from 14 residues. V lost 10 bases and J 0 bases, leaving 12 bases between the germline ends. The CDR3 here is CATRTDANTGELFF. The CDR3 DNA follows: TGTGCCACCAGGACAGACGCGAACACCGGGGAGCTGTTTTTT.

The CDR3 coding sequence is TGTGCCAGCAGGCGGGACAGCTGGAGCTCCTACGAGCAGTACTTC. Translating gives CASRRDSWSSYEQYF. The chain carries TRBV7-8 and TRBJ2-7; weak D call: TRBD1 (7 bases). CDR3 length equals 15 residues. V was pared by 6 bases and J by 0 bases, with 15 bases between. Germline V gene lookup returns CDR1 SGHVS and CDR2 FQNEAQ. The entire variable domain, with the rest obtained from reference TRBV7-8 and TRBJ2-7, is as follows: GAGVSQSPRYKVAKRGQDVALRCDPISGHVSLFWYQQALGQGPEFLTYFQNEAQLDKSGLPSDRFFAERPEGSVSTLKIQRTQQEDSAVYLCASRRDSWSSYEQYFGPGTRLTVT.

Only a few counts were recorded for this clonotype. The chain has TRBV6-5 and TRBJ1-6; D gene ambiguous. Looked up from germline, CDR1 is MNHEY and CDR2 is SVGAGI. The CDR3 consists of 13 residues. V dropped 0 bases and J dropped 11 bases, with 8 bases sitting between them. DNA for the CDR3: TGTGCCAGCAGTTACTCGGTCCGTGCACCCCTCCACTTT. Protein sequence: CASSYSVRAPLHF.

The chain joins TRBV5-1 to TRBJ1-1; 7 bases are a match to TRBD1. The CDR3 length is 13 residues. Germline CDR1 is SGHRS and CDR2 is YFSETQ. Trimming cost V 0 bases and J 8 bases; bases outside gene matches: 4. CDR3 amino acids: CASSLVGTEEAFF. Written as DNA, the CDR3 is TGCGCCAGCAGCTTGGTCGGGACAGAAGAAGCTTTCTTT.

The chain joins TRBV28 to TRBJ2-1, with 8 nucleotides matching TRBD2. The CDR3 is 16 amino acids. Germline CDR1 is MDHEN and CDR2 is SYDVKM. J gave up 5 bases and V 2 bases, and 8 bases lay outside the gene matches. In DNA, the CDR3 is TGTGCCAGCAGTTTAGTGGGCGGGGGGACCGACAATGAGCAGTTCTTC. It encodes CASSLVGGGTDNEQFF.

The J gene is TRBJ2-3, the V gene TRBV20-1; TRBD1 agrees at 9 bases. Germline V lookup: CDR1 DFQATT, CDR2 SNEGSKA (reference sequence). Trimming cost V 3 bases and J 1 base; bases outside gene matches: 5. This CDR3 contains 15 residues. CDR3 nucleotides: TGCAGTGCTAGTTTCTGGACAGGGGGCACAGATACGCAGTATTTT. Translated: CSASFWTGGTDTQYF.

This clonotype was detected only a few times. This sequence joins TRBV5-6 and TRBJ2-1; weak D call: TRBD1 (5 bases). The CDR3 runs to 15 residues. Germline loops: CDR1 SGHDT, CDR2 YYEEEE. V lost 0 bases to trimming and J lost 6 bases, with 13 bases between them. The CDR3 loop reads CASSLGRWGGNEQFF. The DNA of the CDR3 is TGTGCCAGCAGCTTGGGTCGGTGGGGCGGCAATGAGCAGTTCTTC.

This clonotype came up a few times. The chain has TRBV12-3 or TRBV12-4 and TRBJ2-1; TRBD2 matches 7 bases. With V trimmed by 4 bases and J by 2 bases, 2 bases remained unmatched. There are 14 residues in the CDR3. CDR3 sequence reads: CASSSGLAYNEQFF. The CDR3 DNA follows: TGTGCCAGCAGTTCCGGACTAGCCTACAATGAGCAGTTCTTC.

Only a few counts were recorded for this clonotype. The rearrangement joins TRBV7-2 to TRBJ2-1; possible D gene TRBD1, 5 bases. CDR3 length equals 12 residues. The germline V gene encodes CDR1 SGHTA and CDR2 FQGNSA. Trimming removed 0 bases from V and 9 bases from J, with 6 bases in between. CDR3 sequence: CASSLAGREQFF. Here the CDR3 DNA reads TGTGCCAGCAGCTTAGCGGGGCGTGAGCAGTTCTTC. The whole variable domain, remainder taken from reference TRBV7-2 and TRBJ2-1, is GAGVSQSPSNKVTEKGKDVELRCDPISGHTALYWYRQSLGQGLEFLIYFQGNSAPDKSGLPSDRFSAERTGGSVSTLTIQRTQQEDSAVYLCASSLAGREQFFGPGTRLTVL.

The chain joins TRBV24-1 to TRBJ2-1; unclear D gene. The CDR3 spans 15 residues. Germline values: CDR1 KGHDR, CDR2 SFDVKD. Trimming left V 2 bases short and J 0 bases short, with 7 bases between. CDR3 nucleotides: TGTGCCACCAGTGATTCCCAACCCTCCTACAATGAGCAGTTCTTC. Amino acid sequence: CATSDSQPSYNEQFF.

The gene calls are TRBV12-3 or TRBV12-4 and TRBJ1-5, with 10 bases aligning to TRBD1. V shed 3 bases, J shed 9 bases, and the junction held 8 bases outside the gene matches. CDR3 size: 15 residues. CDR3 DNA: TGTGCCAGCAGTTTTTGGACAGGGGGAAAGGGGCCCCAGCATTTT. Translated: CASSFWTGGKGPQHF.

V gene TRBV27 combines with J gene TRBJ1-5; 9 bases are shared with TRBD1. The CDR3 has 16 amino acids. Losses at the gene ends were 5 bases for V and 1 base for J; bases not matched to a gene: 6. Germline V gene data show CDR1 as MNHEY and CDR2 as SMNVEV (reference sequence). CDR3 nucleotides: TGTGCCAGCAGTGAGGGACAGGGCAGAAGCAATCAGCCCCAGCATTTT. It specifies CASSEGQGRSNQPQHF.

This chain uses TRBV13 with TRBJ2-5; D is unresolved. V was shortened by 5 bases and J by 3 bases, with 10 bases between the two germline ends. Germline lookup yields CDR1 PRHDT and CDR2 FYEKMQ (reference sequence). This CDR3 region has 13 residues. The CDR3 spells CASSLGAEETQYF. DNA of the CDR3: TGTGCCAGCAGCCTTGGAGCCGAAGAGACCCAGTACTTC.

This clonotype was seen more than once but under ten times. The V gene is TRBV12-3 or TRBV12-4, the J gene TRBJ2-1; 8 nucleotides agree with TRBD1. The CDR3 length is 15 residues. The V segment lost 5 bases and the J segment 6 bases; nucleotides outside the gene matches: 9. This CDR3 reads CASSPGQGRINEQFF. The CDR3 nucleotides read TGTGCCAGCAGTCCCGGACAGGGACGGATCAATGAGCAGTTCTTC.

CDR3 nucleotides: TGTGCCAGCAGCTTGTCCGGGGTAGGAAACACTGAAGCTTTCTTT. As protein: CASSLSGVGNTEAFF. The chain carries TRBV5-6 and TRBJ1-1; D remains unclear. Germline V CDR1 and CDR2: SGHDT, YYEEEE. The CDR3 totals 15 residues. The V gene lost 1 base and the J gene lost 2 bases, with 12 bases spanning the gap. The full variable domain, with the rest looked up from reference TRBV5-6 and TRBJ1-1, is DAGVTQSPTHLIKTRGQQVTLRCSPKSGHDTVSWYQQALGQGPQFIFQYYEEEERQRGNFPDRFSGHQFPNYSSELNVNALLLGDSALYLCASSLSGVGNTEAFFGQGTRLTVV.